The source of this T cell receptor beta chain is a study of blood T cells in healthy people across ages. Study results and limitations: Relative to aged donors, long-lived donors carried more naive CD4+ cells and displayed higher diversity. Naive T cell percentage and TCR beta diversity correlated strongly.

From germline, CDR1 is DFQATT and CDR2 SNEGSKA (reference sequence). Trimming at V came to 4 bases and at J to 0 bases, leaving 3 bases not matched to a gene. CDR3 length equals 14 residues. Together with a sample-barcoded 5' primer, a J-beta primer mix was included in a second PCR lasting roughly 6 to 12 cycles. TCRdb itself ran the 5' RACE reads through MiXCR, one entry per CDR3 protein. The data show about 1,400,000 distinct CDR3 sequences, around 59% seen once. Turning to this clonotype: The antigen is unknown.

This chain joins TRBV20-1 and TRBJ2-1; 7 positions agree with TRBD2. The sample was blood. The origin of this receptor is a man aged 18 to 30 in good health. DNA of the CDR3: TGCAGTGCTAAGGGCGGGAGCTCCTACAATGAGCAGTTCTTC. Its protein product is CSAKGGSSYNEQFF.